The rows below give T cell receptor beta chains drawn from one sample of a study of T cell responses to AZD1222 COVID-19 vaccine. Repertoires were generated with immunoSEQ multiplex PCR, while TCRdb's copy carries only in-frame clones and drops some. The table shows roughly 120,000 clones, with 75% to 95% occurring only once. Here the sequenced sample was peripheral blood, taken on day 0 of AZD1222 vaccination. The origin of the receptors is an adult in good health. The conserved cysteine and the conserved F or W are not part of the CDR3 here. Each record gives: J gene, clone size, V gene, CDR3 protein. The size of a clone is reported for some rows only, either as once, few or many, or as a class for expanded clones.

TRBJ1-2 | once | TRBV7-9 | ASSWPRDGYT
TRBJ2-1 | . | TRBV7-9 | ASKSGTYNEQF
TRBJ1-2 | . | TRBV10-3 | AISESRDYGYT
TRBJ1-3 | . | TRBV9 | ASSVSQGRSSGNTIY
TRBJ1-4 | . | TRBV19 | ASTVRRGPNEKLF
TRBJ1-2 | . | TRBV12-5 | ASGWETGGSGYT
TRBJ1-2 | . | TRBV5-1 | ASRGRENYGYT
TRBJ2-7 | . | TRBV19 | ASKLAMGSYEQY
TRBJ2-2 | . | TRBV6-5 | ASERQGRTGELF
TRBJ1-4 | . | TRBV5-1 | ASSLAGTNEKLF
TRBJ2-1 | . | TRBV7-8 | ASSLAGPYYNEQF
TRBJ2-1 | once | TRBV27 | ASSSAGHPYNEQF
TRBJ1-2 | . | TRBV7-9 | ASSFSGVVYGYT
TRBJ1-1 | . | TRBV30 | AWGTGGKAF
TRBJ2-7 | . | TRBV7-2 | ASSPKLDRSSYEQY
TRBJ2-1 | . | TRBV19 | ASSIHREPHNEQF